The TCR beta chain described here comes from a study of T cells in women clearing cervical HPV infection. The overall study: No precancer developed; the control's incident HPV16 infection cleared within 12 months.

Study-level findings and limits: Repertoire richness, not evenness, was significantly elevated in CIN3+ cases versus controls.

Profiled with immunoSEQ multiplex PCR; TCRdb holds only in-frame clones, not every one. The sample table sets out approximately 15,000 clones. The CDR3 consists of 16 residues. The germline CDR1 and CDR2 sequences are SGHTA and FQGTGA. Remarks on this clone: No antigen is known for it. The CDR3 goes on 3 residues after the read ends, and that part is filled in from the germline J gene.

The sequenced material came from blood buffy coat. This chain connects TRBV7-3 to TRBJ1-4; D is possibly TRBD1 (6 bases). This clonotype originated in a woman aged 18 to 69 with a cervical HPV16 infection that either progressed to CIN3+ or cleared (not recorded which). The part of the CDR3 DNA that was read is TGTGCCAGCAGCCAGGGCCCTCAGGGGTGGGATTCACCA. Amino acids: CASSQGPQGWDSP. From start to end, the CDR3 is CASSQGPQGWDSPLFF.